The 23 T cell receptor beta chains reported below all come from one sample, sequenced in a study of identifying expanded T cells in peripheral blood. The table came from immunoSEQ multiplex PCR; TCRdb's copy has only in-frame clones and leaves some out. The profile shows tens of thousands of clones, approximately 90% of them singletons. The source material was blood. These receptors were obtained from a person aged 18 to 75 in good health.

Only one count was recorded for this clone. The chain is built from TRBV11-2 and TRBJ1-3; D is unresolved. The V gene lost 5 bases and the J gene lost 4 bases, with 9 bases spanning the gap. This CDR3 comprises 13 residues. CDR1 is SGHAT, CDR2 FQNNGV, per germline. The chain's CDR3 is CASSRIPGNTIYF. For the CDR3, the DNA is TGTGCCAGCAGCCGCATACCCGGAAACACCATATATTTT. The full variable domain, completed using reference TRBV11-2 and TRBJ1-3, is EAGVAQSPRYKIIEKRQSVAFWCNPISGHATLYWYQQILGQGPKLLIQFQNNGVVDDSQLPKDRFSAERLKGVDSTLKIQPAKLEDSAVYLCASSRIPGNTIYFGEGSWLTVV.

This sequence joins TRBV5-1 and TRBJ1-2; a possible D gene is TRBD1 (6 bases). Per germline, CDR1 SGHRS and CDR2 YFSETQ. Trimming took off 0 bases at V and 6 bases at J, with 12 bases between the two ends. This CDR3 contains 14 residues. The CDR3 region is CASSLVPGQDGYTF. CDR3 DNA: TGCGCCAGCAGCTTGGTCCCGGGACAAGATGGCTACACCTTC.

The chain uses TRBV7-8 and TRBJ2-1; 10 bases map to TRBD2. J lost 3 bases, V lost 5 bases, and 10 bases had no gene match. CDR1 and CDR2 (germline): SGHVS, FQNEAQ. This CDR3 has 17 amino acids. CDR3 residues: CASSHPQRGGFYNEQFF. The CDR3 region has the DNA TGTGCCAGCAGCCATCCTCAGCGGGGGGGTTTCTACAATGAGCAGTTCTTC.

This rearrangement joins TRBV4-2 to TRBJ2-7; D tentatively reads TRBD1 or TRBD2 (5 bases each). Germline V lookup: CDR1 LGHNA, CDR2 YNFKEQ. V was cut by 1 base and J by 4 bases, with 23 bases left in between. This CDR3 is built from 18 residues. The chain's CDR3 is CASSQVARGASSSYEQYF. CDR3 nucleotide sequence: TGTGCCAGCAGCCAAGTAGCACGAGGGGCTAGCTCCTCGTACGAGCAGTACTTC.

The chain couples TRBV7-2 to TRBJ2-7; no definite D call. The germline V gene has CDR1 SGHTA and CDR2 FQGNSA. CDR3 length: 12 amino acids. Trimming stripped 5 bases from V and 2 bases from J, with 7 bases between. The CDR3 coding sequence is TGTGCCAGCAGCGTATCCCCCTACGAGCAGTACTTC. Translation gives CASSVSPYEQYF.

This chain connects TRBV7-2 to TRBJ2-7; D gene ambiguous. CDR3 length: 14 amino acids. The germline V gene has CDR1 SGHTA and CDR2 FQGNSA. Trimming cost V 1 base and J 3 bases, with 10 bases left between them. The CDR3 DNA reads TGTGCCAGCAGCTTAGATTCCCGCGACTACGAGCAGTACTTC. It codes for CASSLDSRDYEQYF.

DNA of the CDR3: TGTGCCAGTAGCGACCGGCAGAGGTACCAGCCCCAGCATTTT. It specifies CASSDRQRYQPQHF. This rearrangement joins TRBV19 to TRBJ1-5, with D uncertain. V was clipped by 6 bases and J by 7 bases, with 16 bases between them. Germline V gives CDR1 LNHDA, CDR2 SQIVND (reference sequence). The CDR3 totals 14 residues.

The V and J genes are TRBV28 and TRBJ2-7; 8 nucleotides line up with TRBD1. V trimming: 3 bases; J trimming: 4 bases; junction bases outside the gene matches: 8. The CDR3 loop spans 15 amino acids. Looked up from germline, CDR1 is MDHEN and CDR2 is SYDVKM. The chain's CDR3 is CASSFLTGTGYEQYF. CDR3 nucleotide sequence: TGTGCCAGCAGTTTTTTGACCGGGACAGGTTACGAGCAGTACTTC.

This clone occurred a few times. V gene TRBV7-5 combines with J gene TRBJ2-7; the DNA was not compared with TRBD1, the D call given in the table. TRBV7-5 is described as a pseudogene. The CDR3 is 15 amino acids. The CDR3 nucleotides read TGTGTCAGAAGCCGCTGCGGACAGGGGGCACGGGAGCAGTACTTC. Protein: CVRSRCGQGAREQYF.

The V and J genes are TRBV7-2 and TRBJ1-2; D remains ambiguous. This CDR3 is built from 14 residues. Germline CDR1 SGHTA, CDR2 FQGNSA. V gave up 5 bases and J gave up 4 bases, with 14 bases separating them. The CDR3 reads CASSSSQAVYGYTF. The CDR3 DNA follows: TGTGCCAGCAGCAGCTCTCAGGCGGTCTATGGCTACACCTTC.

The chain joins TRBV9 to TRBJ2-3, with 7 bases fitting TRBD2. With 0 bases clipped from V and 3 bases from J, the junction kept 1 base outside the gene matches. The CDR3 is 14 residues long. Germline values: CDR1 SGDLS, CDR2 YYNGEE. CDR3 region: CASSVELATDTQYF. CDR3 bases: TGTGCCAGCAGCGTAGAACTAGCGACAGATACGCAGTATTTT.

The rearrangement links TRBV18 to TRBJ1-2; 10 bases are a match to TRBD1. This CDR3 region has 14 residues. Trimming cost V 5 bases and J 4 bases; bases outside gene matches: 4. CDR1 is KGHSH, CDR2 LQKENI, per germline. The CDR3 sequence is CASSLTGGVYGYTF. The CDR3 region has the DNA TGTGCCAGCTCATTGACAGGGGGCGTCTATGGCTACACCTTC.

The gene calls are TRBV12-5 and TRBJ2-2, with D tentatively TRBD1 (6 bases). Germline V lookup: CDR1 LGHNT, CDR2 FRNRAP. The V end was cut by 1 base, the J end by 7 bases, with 13 bases between. The CDR3 has 15 amino acids. Here the CDR3 reads CASGLGQTGIGELFF. CDR3 DNA: TGTGCTAGTGGTTTGGGACAGACAGGTATCGGGGAGCTGTTTTTT.

The J gene is TRBJ2-1, the V gene TRBV4-2; perhaps TRBD2 as D (7 bases). The CDR3 is 16 amino acids. V gave up 5 bases and J gave up 0 bases, with 14 bases separating them. Germline CDR1 LGHNA, CDR2 YNFKEQ. The CDR3 loop reads CASSEQGGSSYNEQFF. The CDR3 DNA follows: TGTGCCAGCAGCGAACAGGGAGGGAGCTCCTACAATGAGCAGTTCTTC.

The chain carries TRBV7-2 and TRBJ1-1; D gene uncertain. The CDR3 is 14 residues long. V lost 4 bases and J 1 base, leaving 10 bases between the germline ends. The V gene's germline CDR1 is SGHTA and CDR2 FQGNSA. The CDR3 region is CASSSYTENTEAFF. CDR3 nucleotide sequence: TGTGCCAGCAGCTCATATACAGAGAACACTGAAGCTTTCTTT.

The chain employs TRBV6-5 and TRBJ1-5; D remains ambiguous. With 6 bases removed from V and 0 bases from J, the gap between germline ends came to 3 bases. Germline V gene data show CDR1 as MNHEY and CDR2 as SVGAGI. This CDR3 region has 12 residues. In DNA, the CDR3 is TGTGCCAGCAGGGATAGCAATCAGCCCCAGCATTTT. Protein product: CASRDSNQPQHF.

The chain has TRBV28 and TRBJ2-5, with D possibly being TRBD2 (5 bases). Trimming pared 6 bases from V and 2 bases from J, leaving 16 bases between. This CDR3 contains 15 residues. Germline values: CDR1 MDHEN, CDR2 SYDVKM. In DNA form, the CDR3 reads TGTGCCAGCAGCCTCGACTTGCGAGGGCAAGAGACCCAGTACTTC. Residues: CASSLDLRGQETQYF.

This clone was observed a single time. CDR3 nucleotide sequence: TGTGCCATCAGACCCTCTGGATATGGCTACACCTTC. Amino acid sequence: CAIRPSGYGYTF. The V call is TRBV10-3, the J call TRBJ1-2, with no clear D. Germline CDR1 and CDR2: ENHRY and SYGVKD. The V and J ends lost 6 bases and 5 bases respectively, with 10 bases between them. The CDR3 contains 12 residues.

This clone occurred a few times. This chain connects TRBV25-1 to TRBJ1-2; D remains ambiguous. Trimming cost V 8 bases and J 7 bases, with 17 bases left between them. The length of the CDR3 is 13 residues. Germline-derived CDR1 and CDR2 are MGHDK and SYGVNS. The CDR3 region has the DNA TGTGCCAGCGCCTCCTCAGCGCGTGGTGGCTACACCTTC. Protein: CASASSARGGYTF.

The V call is TRBV10-3, the J call TRBJ2-5, with 12 bases that match TRBD2. The J segment lost 5 bases and the V segment lost 7 bases, leaving 17 bases of the junction unmatched. This CDR3 is 18 amino acids long. Per the germline V gene, CDR1 is ENHRY and CDR2 is SYGVKD. CDR3 DNA: TGTGCCATCAAGAGATCAGCCGGGACTAGCGGGCGGGGGGAGACCCAGTACTTC. Protein sequence: CAIKRSAGTSGRGETQYF.

This clone was seen a single time. The CDR3 nucleotides are TGTGCCAGCAGCCACCCGAAAGGGGAGAGCACAGATACGCAGTATTTT. Protein product: CASSHPKGESTDTQYF. The rearrangement links TRBV9 to TRBJ2-3, with D possibly called TRBD1 or TRBD2 (5 bases each). CDR3 length: 16 amino acids. Germline CDR1 and CDR2: SGDLS and YYNGEE. V lost 4 bases, J lost 0 bases, and 15 bases lay in between. The full variable domain, with the rest looked up from reference TRBV9 and TRBJ2-3, is DSGVTQTPKHLITATGQRVTLRCSPRSGDLSVYWYQQSLDQGLQFLIQYYNGEERAKGNILERFSAQQFPDLHSELNLSSLELGDSALYFCASSHPKGESTDTQYFGPGTRLTVL.

A single count supports this clone. This chain uses TRBV10-3 with TRBJ1-2; weak D call: TRBD1 (6 bases). V lost 9 bases to trimming and J lost 6 bases, with 32 bases between them. This CDR3 is 18 amino acids long. Germline V gene data show CDR1 as ENHRY and CDR2 as SYGVKD. DNA of the CDR3: TGTGCCATAGGGGGTTCTCAGGGACACGAAAAACATCGGGATGGCTACACCTTC. Protein sequence: CAIGGSQGHEKHRDGYTF.

The chain uses TRBV14 and TRBJ1-2; no reliable D call. The CDR3 covers 15 residues. Looked up from germline, CDR1 is SGHDN and CDR2 is FVKESK. Trimming left V 4 bases short and J 8 bases short, with 20 bases between. In nucleotides, the CDR3 is TGTGCCAGCAGCCCAGGTCTATCCAGCCTGAGAGGCTACACCTTC. Translating gives CASSPGLSSLRGYTF. Complete variable domain (other parts from reference TRBV14 and TRBJ1-2): EAGVTQFPSHSVIEKGQTVTLRCDPISGHDNLYWYRRVMGKEIKFLLHFVKESKQDESGMPNNRFLAERTGGTYSTLKVQPAELEDSGVYFCASSPGLSSLRGYTFGSGTRLTVV.